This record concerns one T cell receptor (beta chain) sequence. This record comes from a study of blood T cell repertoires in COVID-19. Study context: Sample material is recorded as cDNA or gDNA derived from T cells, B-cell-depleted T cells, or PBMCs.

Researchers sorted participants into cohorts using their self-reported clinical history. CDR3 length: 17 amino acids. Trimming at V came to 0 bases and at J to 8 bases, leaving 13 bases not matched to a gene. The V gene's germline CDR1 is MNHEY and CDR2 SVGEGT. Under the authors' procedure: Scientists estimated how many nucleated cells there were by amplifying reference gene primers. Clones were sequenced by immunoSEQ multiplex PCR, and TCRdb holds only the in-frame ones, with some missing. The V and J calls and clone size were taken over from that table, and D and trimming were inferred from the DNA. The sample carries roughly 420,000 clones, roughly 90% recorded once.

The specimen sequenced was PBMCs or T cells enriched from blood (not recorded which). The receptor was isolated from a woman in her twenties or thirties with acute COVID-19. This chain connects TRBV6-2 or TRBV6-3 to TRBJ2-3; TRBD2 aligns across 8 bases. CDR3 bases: TGTGCCAGCAGTTACTCAAAGCGGGGGCCAGCACACGGTACGCAGTATTTT. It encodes CASSYSKRGPAHGTQYF.